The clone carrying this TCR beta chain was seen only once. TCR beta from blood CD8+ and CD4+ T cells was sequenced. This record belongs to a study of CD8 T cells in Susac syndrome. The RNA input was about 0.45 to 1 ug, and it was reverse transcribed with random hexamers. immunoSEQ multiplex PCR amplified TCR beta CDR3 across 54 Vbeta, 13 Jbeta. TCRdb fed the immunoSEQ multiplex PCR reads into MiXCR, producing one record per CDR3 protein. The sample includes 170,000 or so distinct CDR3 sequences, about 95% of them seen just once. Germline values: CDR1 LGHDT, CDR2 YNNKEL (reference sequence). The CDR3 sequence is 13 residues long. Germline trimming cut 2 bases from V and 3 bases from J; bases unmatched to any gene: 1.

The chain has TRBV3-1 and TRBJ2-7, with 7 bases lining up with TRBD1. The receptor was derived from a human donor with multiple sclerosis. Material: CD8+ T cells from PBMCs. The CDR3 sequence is CASSQRTGYEQYF. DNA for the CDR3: TGTGCCAGCAGCCAACGGACAGGCTACGAGCAGTACTTC.